This entry lists 5 T cell receptor beta chains sequenced from one sample in a study of identifying expanded T cells in peripheral blood. Assay used: immunoSEQ multiplex PCR; TCRdb lists only in-frame clones, some missing. This repertoire shows tens of thousands of clones, 65% to 85% found once; its top ten account for about 19%. The sequenced material came from blood. The receptors shown here come from a person aged 18 to 70 in good health.

The chain has TRBV10-3 and TRBJ2-6; 11 nucleotides agree with TRBD1. CDR3 length equals 17 residues. J was trimmed by 4 bases and V by 6 bases; bases with no gene match: 8. Germline V lookup: CDR1 ENHRY, CDR2 SYGVKD. CDR3 region: CAIRRTGGASGANVLTF. DNA of the CDR3: TGTGCCATCAGGCGGACAGGGGGCGCATCCGGGGCCAACGTCCTGACTTTC.

Only a few counts were recorded for this clone. This rearrangement joins TRBV28 to TRBJ2-1, with 8 bases identical to TRBD2. The CDR3 extends over 15 amino acids. Germline V CDR1 and CDR2: MDHEN, SYDVKM. V was clipped by 6 bases and J by 5 bases; unmatched bases: 9. The CDR3 DNA follows: TGTGCCAGCAGATCAGGACTAGCTCTGAACAATGAGCAGTTCTTC. It yields the protein CASRSGLALNNEQFF.

The chain uses TRBV5-1 and TRBJ2-5; D is possibly TRBD2 (5 bases). The DNA end favors TRBJ2-7, so the J call may be wrong. The length of the CDR3 is 16 residues. The germline V gene encodes CDR1 SGHRS and CDR2 YFSETQ. The DNA for the CDR3 is TGCGCCAGCAGCTTGAGTGCTGGACTCCCCTCCTACGAGCAGTACTTC. Its protein product is CASSLSAGLPSYEQYF.

This clone was counted between two and nine times. The rearrangement joins TRBV7-8 to TRBJ1-2, with 9 bases aligning to TRBD1. CDR1 is SGHVS and CDR2 is FQNEAQ in the germline V gene. The length of the CDR3 is 17 residues. J gave up 4 bases and V 0 bases, and 9 bases lay outside the gene matches. The CDR3 coding sequence is TGTGCCAGCAGCTTAGCGTCGGGGACAGGGATTATCTATGGCTACACCTTC. Protein: CASSLASGTGIIYGYTF.

V is TRBV28 and J is TRBJ1-3; 9 bases fit TRBD1. V was clipped by 8 bases and J by 1 base; unmatched bases: 6. This CDR3 region has 15 residues. Germline V gene data show CDR1 as MDHEN and CDR2 as SYDVKM. CDR3 region: CASRNRGRSGNTIYF. Written as DNA, the CDR3 is TGTGCCAGCCGAAACAGGGGGCGTTCTGGAAACACCATATATTTT. The full variable domain, rest sourced from reference TRBV28 and TRBJ1-3, is DVKVTQSSRYLVKRTGEKVFLECVQDMDHENMFWYRQDPGLGLRLIYFSYDVKMKEKGDIPEGYSVSREKKERFSLILESASTNQTSMYLCASRNRGRSGNTIYFGEGSWLTVV.